This T cell receptor (beta chain) was recovered during a study of cytomegalovirus exposure and HLA in healthy donors listed by TCRdb under 2017. Study-wide context: An earlier analysis of 587 of the donors reported 276 Gb of sequence data and 90 million to 120 million unique TCR beta sequences obtained from roughly 180 million T cells. Using immunosequencing, the study profiled T cell repertoires from about 650 subjects and related those repertoires to cytomegalovirus serostatus. Among 398 genotyped donors of the cohort, an average of 235,054 unique TCR beta nucleotide sequences were sequenced per donor, 15% to 20% of them non-productive. Donor age, sex, ethnicity and CMV serostatus were collected together with the repertoire data. To decide whether each TCR beta V gene segment behaved as functional or pseudogenic, an earlier analysis of fewer than 750 of the donors relied on high-throughput TCR beta sequencing. HLA typing covered class I and class II loci at four-digit resolution. All discovery cohort repertoires had been generated on a single sequencing platform. A later genetic analysis used genome-wide SNP genotypes for about 55% of the 666 donors, treating that subset as a discovery cohort. An early release covering just under 650 HLA-typed donors comprised about 320 gigabases of sequencing data and around 85 million unique TCR sequences. Besides the first cohort of some 670 subjects, a separate validation cohort made up of roughly 120 different subjects was used. The number of typed donors differed by locus: about 620-640 for A, B, C, DRB1 and DQB1; 500 to 550 for DQA1; fewer than 610 for DPA1; and about 450 for DPB1. Four to six DR-DQ haplotypes were handled as single units for association and clustering, since linkage in the cohort was strong. The genetic ancestry cluster associated with self-reported Caucasian donors included roughly four fifths of the approximately 430 genotyped donors. Rather than drawing on any new phenotypic data, the later analysis identified candidate immune exposures from TCR beta sequences and the way those sequences occurred across donors. To predict cytomegalovirus infection status, the study brought together high-throughput TCR immunosequencing, statistical association of individual TCRs with disease status, and machine learning. The study aimed to test whether cataloging public T cell receptors could reveal signatures of past pathogen exposure. To study patterns of TCR occurrence, a later analysis re-analyzed previously published TCR beta repertoires from hundreds of donors and added high-resolution HLA genotyping. General conclusions and limits of the study: According to a later analysis, TCR association rates differed among HLA loci, with DRB1 alleles showing the most associated TCRs and HLA-C alleles showing the fewest. Strong co-occurrence of HLA alleles, especially DR and DQ, made assigning TCR associations to individual alleles difficult. In vitro tests confirmed that a few of the cytomegalovirus-associated TCR beta chains recognize cytomegalovirus antigens. A further reported finding was that TCR beta sequences accurately predicted the HLA-A and HLA-B alleles for most subjects in the first cohort. A later genetic analysis associated a missense DCLRE1C variant with V-gene and J-gene trimming of TCR beta chains, and an independent cohort replicated the association. A later genetic analysis reported fewer N-insertions in productive TCRs among donors in an Asian-associated ancestry cluster than the roughly 620-donor mean. In this cohort, only TCR beta chains were sequenced, and detectable features were limited by the absence of alpha or paired-chain data. Because some donors lacked HLA typing at each locus, the association tests relied only on the typed subset. A cluster of highly shared sequence variants was judged likely to be a technical artifact of the sequencing pipeline. A later analysis found that HLA-associated TCR beta chains were more clonally expanded and had lower generation probabilities than equally common non-associated chains. The study listed 170 or so TCR beta chains as associated with cytomegalovirus. While some public TCRs were present in many individuals, most TCR sequences turned up only very rarely across donors. Linkage disequilibrium might explain the correlated functional status among segregating V segments, but an unknown experimental factor could not be excluded. Presence/absence analyses assumed roughly uniform sequencing depth across donors, an assumption that may not hold. A later analysis reported that several top co-occurrence clusters appeared linked to parvovirus B19, influenza, CMV and Epstein-Barr virus. Specific HLA alleles were associated with 15,000 to 20,000 TCR beta sequences at a false discovery rate of 0.05 in a later analysis. Over 15 rarely observed V segments, including chromosome 9 orphons, were excluded from the earlier analysis of a few hundred of the donors because counts were too low. In a later analysis, most CMV-associated TCR beta chains were found to appear HLA-restricted, with HLA associations seemingly driven largely by CMV exposure. The classifier was reported to diagnose cytomegalovirus status with high specificity and sensitivity in both the original and validation cohorts. Because the 87-base-pair reads could not distinguish some IMGT-functional V segments, including TRBV6-2 and TRBV6-3, those segments were excluded. The authors suggested that the approach could potentially be extended to other disease states and immunological phenotypes. In an earlier analysis of around 500 of the donors, most TCR beta V segments appeared in productive rearrangements about 87% or about 30% of the time, broadly matching IMGT annotations. Immune exposure information for the cohort was limited to CMV serostatus.

The cohort comprised some 680 healthy bone marrow donors. At the time of sampling, all cohort members were nominally healthy, though unrecorded immune exposures were likely present. The donor was CMV seronegative and belonged to the group of over 350 seronegative cohort members. A peripheral blood sample was collected from each donor, and TCR beta sequencing was performed on peripheral blood mononuclear cells. The Qiagen DNeasy Blood Extraction Kit was used to extract genomic DNA from the blood cell samples. This clone was seen a few times. No cognate antigen has been identified for it. No base-level quality is on record; no much larger clone is a single base apart. Library generation was performed with the immunoSEQ multiplex PCR assay. For the multiplex PCR, a mixture combining 60 forward primers for TCR Vbeta segments and 13 reverse primers for TCR Jbeta segments was used. A multiplex PCR assay on genomic DNA amplified the CDR3 region of rearranged TCR beta genes. Amplified TCR beta libraries were sequenced as 87-base-pair reads on the Illumina HiSeq System. On the authors' methods: Across the roughly 700 repertoires, a later analysis counted some 80 million unique TCR beta chains, roughly 11 million of which were shared by at least two donors. Raw reads were error-corrected and collapsed into unique sequences by a nearest-neighbor algorithm in which closely related sequences were merged to remove PCR and sequencing errors. CDR3 sequences were aligned to IMGT reference sequences to assign V, D and J gene segments. For a sequence to be retained, a match of at least six nucleotides was required to both a V gene segment and a J gene segment. Rearrangements were called productive when the CDR3 lacked stop codons and stayed in frame with V and J; all others were non-productive. Following IMGT convention, CDR3 was defined as the stretch from the second conserved V-encoded cysteine to the conserved J-encoded phenylalanine. The earlier analysis of some 550 of the donors excluded any sequence lacking an unambiguous match to a single V gene segment. An earlier analysis of several hundred of the donors called V segments functional above 56.7% productive rearrangements and segregating when the between-donor standard deviation exceeded 5%. To diagnose cytomegalovirus status from the catalog of TCR beta chain sequences, a statistical classification framework was built. V and J gene assignment, in a later analysis, came from comparing TCR nucleotide sequences with IMGT/GENE-DB human TR gene sequences. The TCRdist pipeline was used in a later analysis to assign CDR3 sequences and most-parsimonious VDJ recombination scenarios. In a later analysis, every TCR beta chain was defined by the combination of its CDR3 amino acid sequence and its V-gene family, and reads without a unique V-gene family were dropped. A later analysis removed 592 highly shared, low-generation-probability nucleotide sequences to deal with suspected cross-contamination and a sequencing artifact. For each public chain, a later analysis derived a clonal expansion index from normalized ranks of inferred template counts within each repertoire. In a later analysis, generation probabilities were computed using a VDJ recombination model fitted to out-of-frame rearrangements, and the results were checked against IGoR. In a later analysis, TCR-TCR, TCR-HLA and TCR-CMV co-occurrence was scored with hypergeometric tests, and a repertoire-size bias correction was applied to TCR pairs. To estimate false discovery rates, a later analysis permuted the HLA or CMV assignments 20 times. In a later analysis, co-occurring TCRs were grouped using DBSCAN, with TCRdist sequence similarity added in when clustering inside HLA-allele-positive subsets. For co-occurrence clustering, repertoires with fewer than 30,000 or more than 120,000 public chains were excluded, along with four to six repertoires with anomalous nucleotide sharing. This is the immuneACCESS table as TCRdb keeps it, with only in-frame sequences that have V and J called. A part of the clones is gone; compared with another copy, unresolved V genes explain less than half, and the rest is unexplained. For V, J and clone size, that table is used; D and trimming come from the DNA. This sample has fewer than 200,000 clones in its table, and around 77% of those were observed once. The ten largest account for 2% to 2.5% of the sample.

Measured from the cysteine to the phenylalanine, the CDR3 is 14 residues long. The only DNA kept is the CDR3, 42 bases in frame from the first base. Relative to germline, V is 5 bases shorter and J is 4 bases shorter, with 13 bases between their ends. According to the germline V gene, CDR1 reads SGHAT and CDR2 reads FQNNGV. This receptor chain uses TRBV11-2 and TRBJ2-3; TRBD2 is possibly the D segment (6 matching bases). Material: PBMCs. This sequence originates from a man between 60 and 75 years old in good health and CMV-seronegative. The nucleotides are TGTGCCAGCAGCGGGACTTTTGGCGCAGATACGCAGTATTTT. Its protein product is CASSGTFGADTQYF.